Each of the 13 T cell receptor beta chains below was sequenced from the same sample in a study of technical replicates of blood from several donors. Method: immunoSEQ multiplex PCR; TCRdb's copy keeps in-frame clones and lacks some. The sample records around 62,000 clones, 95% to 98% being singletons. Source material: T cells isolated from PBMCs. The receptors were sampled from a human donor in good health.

This CDR3 is CASSSTGTGQNQPQHF. CDR3 nucleotides: TGTGCCAGCAGTTCGACAGGGACAGGGCAAAATCAGCCCCAGCATTTT. This sequence joins TRBV28 and TRBJ1-5, with 9 bases lining up with TRBD1. The V gene end was trimmed by 4 bases and the J gene end by 4 bases; junction bases not matched to a gene: 8. This CDR3 region has 16 residues. Germline-derived CDR1 and CDR2 are MDHEN and SYDVKM.

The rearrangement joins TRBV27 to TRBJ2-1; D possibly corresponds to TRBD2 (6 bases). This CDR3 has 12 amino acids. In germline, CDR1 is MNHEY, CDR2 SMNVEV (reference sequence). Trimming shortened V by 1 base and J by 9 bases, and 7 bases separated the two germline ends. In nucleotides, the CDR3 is TGTGCCAGCAGTTTATTGGAGGGTGAGCAGTTCTTC. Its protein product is CASSLLEGEQFF.

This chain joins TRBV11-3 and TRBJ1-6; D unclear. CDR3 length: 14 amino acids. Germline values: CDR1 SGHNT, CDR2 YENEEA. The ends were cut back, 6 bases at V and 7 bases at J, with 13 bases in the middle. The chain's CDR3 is CASSLGSTNSPLHF. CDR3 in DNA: TGTGCCAGCAGTCTAGGCAGTACAAATTCACCCCTCCACTTT.

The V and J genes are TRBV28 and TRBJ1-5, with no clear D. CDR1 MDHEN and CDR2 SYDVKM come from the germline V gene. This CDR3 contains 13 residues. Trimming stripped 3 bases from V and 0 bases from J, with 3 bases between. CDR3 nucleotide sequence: TGTGCCAGCAGTTTCAATAGCAATCAGCCCCAGCATTTT. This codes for CASSFNSNQPQHF.

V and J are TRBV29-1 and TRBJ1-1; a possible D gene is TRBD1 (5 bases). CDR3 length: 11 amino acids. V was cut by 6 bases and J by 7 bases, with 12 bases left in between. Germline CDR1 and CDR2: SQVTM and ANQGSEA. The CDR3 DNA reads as TGCAGCGTGGACACTTATTTTGAAGCTTTCTTT. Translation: CSVDTYFEAFF.

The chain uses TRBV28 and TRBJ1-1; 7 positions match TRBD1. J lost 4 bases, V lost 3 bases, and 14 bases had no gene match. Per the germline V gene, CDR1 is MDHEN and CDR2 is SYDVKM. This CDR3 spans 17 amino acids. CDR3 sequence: CASSFLKVGQGVTEAFF. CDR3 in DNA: TGTGCCAGCAGTTTTCTAAAGGTCGGTCAGGGGGTCACTGAAGCTTTCTTT.

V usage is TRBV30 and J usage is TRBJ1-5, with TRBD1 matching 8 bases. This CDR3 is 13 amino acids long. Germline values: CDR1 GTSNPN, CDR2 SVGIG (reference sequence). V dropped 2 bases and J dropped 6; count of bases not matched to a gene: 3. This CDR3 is CAWSYRGAQPQHF. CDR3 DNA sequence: TGTGCCTGGAGTTACAGGGGGGCTCAGCCCCAGCATTTT. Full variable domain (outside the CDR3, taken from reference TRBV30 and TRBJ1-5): SQTIHQWPATLVQPVGSPLSLECTVEGTSNPNLYWYRQAAGRGLQLLFYSVGIGQISSEVPQNLSASRPQDRQFILSSKKLLLSDSGFYLCAWSYRGAQPQHFGDGTRLSIL.

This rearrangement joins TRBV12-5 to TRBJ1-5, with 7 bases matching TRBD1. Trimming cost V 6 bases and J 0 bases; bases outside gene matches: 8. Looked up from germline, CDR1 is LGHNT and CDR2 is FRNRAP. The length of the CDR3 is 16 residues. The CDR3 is CASGSTGDGSNQPQHF. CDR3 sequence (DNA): TGTGCTAGTGGGTCAACAGGGGATGGTAGCAATCAGCCCCAGCATTTT.

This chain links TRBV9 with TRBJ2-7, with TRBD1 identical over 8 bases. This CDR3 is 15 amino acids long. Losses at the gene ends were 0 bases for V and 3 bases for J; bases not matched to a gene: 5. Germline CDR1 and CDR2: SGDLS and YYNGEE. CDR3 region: CASSVGTGGNYEQYF. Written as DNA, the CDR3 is TGTGCCAGCAGCGTAGGTACAGGGGGGAACTACGAGCAGTACTTC.

The CDR3 spells CASSLETALQETQYF. CDR3 nucleotide sequence: TGTGCCAGCAGCTTAGAAACAGCCCTCCAAGAGACCCAGTACTTC. V gene TRBV7-2 combines with J gene TRBJ2-5; no clear D. The CDR3 spans 15 residues. V lost 1 base to trimming and J lost 1 base, with 10 bases between them. Germline V CDR1 and CDR2: SGHTA, FQGNSA.

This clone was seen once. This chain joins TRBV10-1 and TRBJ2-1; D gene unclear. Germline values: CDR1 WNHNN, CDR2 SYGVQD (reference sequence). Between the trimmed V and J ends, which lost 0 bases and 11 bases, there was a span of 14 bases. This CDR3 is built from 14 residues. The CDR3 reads CASSESAAVRKQFF. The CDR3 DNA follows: TGCGCCAGCAGTGAGTCGGCGGCAGTAAGAAAGCAGTTCTTC.

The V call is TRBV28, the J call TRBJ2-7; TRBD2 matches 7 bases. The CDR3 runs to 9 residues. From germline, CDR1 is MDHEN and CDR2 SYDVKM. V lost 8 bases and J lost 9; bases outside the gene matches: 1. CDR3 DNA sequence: TGTGCCAGCGGCGGGGGGCAGTACTTC. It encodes CASGGGQYF. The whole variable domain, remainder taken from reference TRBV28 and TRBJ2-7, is DVKVTQSSRYLVKRTGEKVFLECVQDMDHENMFWYRQDPGLGLRLIYFSYDVKMKEKGDIPEGYSVSREKKERFSLILESASTNQTSMYLCASGGGQYFGPGTRLTVT.

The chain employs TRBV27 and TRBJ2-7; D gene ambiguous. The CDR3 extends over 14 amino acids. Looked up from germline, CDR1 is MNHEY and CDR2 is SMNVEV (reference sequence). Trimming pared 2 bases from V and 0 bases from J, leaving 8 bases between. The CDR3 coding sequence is TGTGCCAGCAGTTTAAGTCCTATCTCCTACGAGCAGTACTTC. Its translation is CASSLSPISYEQYF.